This T cell receptor beta chain came from a study of blood T cell repertoires in COVID-19. Study-wide background: From the United States, Italy and Spain came samples of acute and convalescent COVID-19.

This CDR3 contains 14 residues. The germline V and J ends were trimmed by 0 bases and 0 bases, with 6 bases remaining between them. Germline V gene lookup returns CDR1 SGHDT and CDR2 YYEEEE. Study processing details: Amplification with reference gene primers provided the estimates of nucleated cell counts. Assay: immunoSEQ multiplex PCR; the TCRdb copy retains only in-frame clones and omits some. V and J calls and clone size are those listed in that table; D and trimming were worked out from the DNA. Here the sample spans some 300,000 clones, 88% being singletons. This clonotype originated in a woman aged 30 to 39 who had recovered from COVID-19. This chain links TRBV5-6 with TRBJ1-1, with no clear D. The material sequenced was peripheral blood. The CDR3 spells CASSLVQMNTEAFF. The CDR3 nucleotides read TGTGCCAGCAGCTTGGTACAGATGAACACTGAAGCTTTCTTT.